Given below is one T cell receptor beta chain in context. The antigen remains undetermined. The entry originates in a study of CD8 T cell repertoires and HIV-1 epitope variants. Produced via immunoSEQ multiplex PCR; TCRdb's table is partial and in-frame only. This table has more than 4,500 clones, 66% appearing once. Sequenced material: cultured CD8+ T cells derived from PBMCs. This clonotype was sampled from a male donor with HIV.

Written as DNA, the CDR3 is TGTGCCAGCAGCTTAGTCTGGACAGGGGGGTCTGGGGCCAACGTCCTGACTTTC. This encodes CASSLVWTGGSGANVLTF. The rearrangement joins TRBV11-2 to TRBJ2-6; the match to TRBD1 covers 10 bases. Germline V gene sequence: CDR1 SGHAT, CDR2 FQNNGV. CDR3 length equals 18 residues. The J segment lost 1 base and the V segment lost 1 base, leaving 4 bases of the junction unmatched.